Listed below are T cell receptor beta chains from one sample, sequenced in a study of T-cell reconstitution after alpha-beta-depleted transplantation in children. TCRdb re-called the PCR reads with MiXCR, one entry per CDR3 protein. The table records 490,000 or so distinct CDR3 sequences, approximately 13% of them present only once. The source was PBMCs from the stem cell graft donor, collected from the stem cell graft. These receptors were collected from a human donor who donated a stem cell graft to a child with combined immunodeficiency. Each CDR3 is given without its conserved first and last residue.

v_gene	j_gene	CDR3aa
TRBV28	TRBJ1-5	ASSDTGVNQPQH
TRBV24-1	TRBJ2-1	ATSDLKDPTGWEQF
TRBV12-3/TRBV12-4	TRBJ2-4	ASSLEGLPRLAD
TRBV7-2	TRBJ2-1	ASSPAGREQF
TRBV4-1	TRBJ2-1	ASSQLAGNGYGEQF
TRBV5-1	TRBJ2-3	ASSLDGGTDTQY
TRBV19	TRBJ2-7	ASATSGTTYEQY
TRBV7-2	TRBJ1-2	ASSSGPTSYGYT
TRBV29-1	TRBJ2-7	SGTPGQGYEQY
TRBV7-2	TRBJ1-1	ASSLHGWTEAF
TRBV5-5	TRBJ2-5	ASSLGLNQETQY
TRBV20-1	TRBJ2-7	SAGPTGLPYEQY
TRBV12-3/TRBV12-4	TRBJ1-1	ASSPPGRVTEAF
TRBV5-6	TRBJ2-1	ASSFGTGAYNEQF
TRBV6-1	TRBJ2-1	ASSEFHTGYNEQF
TRBV19	TRBJ1-6	ASSIEGLGNSPLH
TRBV15	TRBJ2-3	ATSRDLIGTSALFDTQY
TRBV5-1	TRBJ2-5	ASSLALSGRLQETQY
TRBV7-9	TRBJ2-2	ASRLHGVDTGELF
TRBV3-1	TRBJ2-1	ASSQGLAENNEQF
TRBV5-5	TRBJ2-7	ASSLVKGYEQY
TRBV5-1	TRBJ2-6	ASKAGVSSGANVLT
TRBV29-1	TRBJ2-5	SVEVTGPKETQY
TRBV20-1	TRBJ2-7	SALDGDFYEQY
TRBV4-2	TRBJ2-7	ASSQARLATYEQY
TRBV6-5	TRBJ1-1	ASSYVGVGTEAF
TRBV20-1	TRBJ1-2	SAPKPTHGYT
TRBV21-1	TRBJ2-1	ASSKEETGVVYNEQF
TRBV11-2	TRBJ1-1	ASSLWGRVDTEAF
TRBV12-3/TRBV12-4	TRBJ2-5	ASSLRSGDRY
TRBV2	TRBJ2-2	ASSTDRLGELF
TRBV20-1	TRBJ2-3	SARGTGILGHTDTQY
TRBV7-9	TRBJ1-1	ASSARAQNTEAF
TRBV25-1	TRBJ1-3	ASSGFLPPGRGYGSSGNTIY
TRBV4-3	TRBJ2-1	ASSQDNTFSGGYNEQF
TRBV7-9	TRBJ2-6	ASSWSGFTPGANVLT
TRBV30	TRBJ1-2	AWGQTANYGYT
TRBV12-3/TRBV12-4	TRBJ2-7	ASSFGDTSYEQY
TRBV15	TRBJ2-5	ATGQAAQETQY
TRBV6-9	TRBJ1-1	ASNSQGQANTEAF
TRBV20-1	TRBJ2-7	SARESGTSYEQY
TRBV29-1	TRBJ2-3	SGGTGVTDTQY
TRBV28	TRBJ2-6	ASRGATGAGANVLT
TRBV4-2	TRBJ2-1	ASSPWRGPDPSSYNEQF
TRBV27	TRBJ2-7	ASSWARGYEQY
TRBV5-5	TRBJ1-3	ASSQRQGAGNTIY
TRBV20-1	TRBJ2-2	SATDHFNRELF
TRBV28	TRBJ2-7	ASSPALSPVAYEQY